This TCR beta chain was captured by sequencing in a study of cytomegalovirus exposure and HLA in healthy donors. TCRdb's table, derived via immunoSEQ multiplex PCR, lists solely in-frame clones and lacks some. Altogether around 250,000 clones are present, roughly 89% being singletons, with the ten largest covering 0.3% to 0.4%. In regard to this clone: The identical CDR3 is also encoded by other nucleotide sequences in the sample.

Sample: PBMCs. This sequence originates from a woman aged 18 to 35 in good health and CMV-seronegative.

The CDR3 here is CASSQGTANYGYTF. For the CDR3, the DNA is TGTGCCAGCAGCCAGGGGACAGCTAACTATGGCTACACCTTC. V is TRBV28 and J is TRBJ1-2; 7 positions match TRBD1. Germline trimming cut 6 bases from V and 0 bases from J; bases unmatched to any gene: 4. The CDR3 is 14 amino acids. Germline V gene sequence: CDR1 MDHEN, CDR2 SYDVKM.